The 32 T cell receptor beta chains given below trace back to one sample, sequenced in a study of blood T cell repertoires in COVID-19. The table came from immunoSEQ multiplex PCR; TCRdb's copy has only in-frame clones and leaves some out. The sample consists of about 250,000 clones, approximately 90% of them appearing once. Sequencing used peripheral blood. These receptors all stem from a woman in her 40s who had recovered from COVID-19.

The chain joins TRBV6-2 or TRBV6-3 to TRBJ2-7, with D unresolved. Germline-derived CDR1 and CDR2 are MNHEY and SVGEGT. V was clipped by 2 bases and J by 3 bases, with 5 bases between them. The CDR3 spans 12 residues. For the CDR3, the DNA is TGTGCCAGCAGTTACAGCGTCTACGAGCAGTACTTC. It codes for CASSYSVYEQYF.

The rearrangement joins TRBV27 to TRBJ1-2, with 7 bases identical to TRBD1. Germline V gene lookup returns CDR1 MNHEY and CDR2 SMNVEV (reference sequence). The CDR3 has 14 residues. Germline trimming cut 6 bases from V and 0 bases from J; bases unmatched to any gene: 4. CDR3 nucleotide sequence: TGTGCCAGCAGGAGACAGGGAGCTAACTATGGCTACACCTTC. Translating it yields CASRRQGANYGYTF.

The chain employs TRBV5-5 and TRBJ2-1; 7 nucleotides match TRBD2. This CDR3 is built from 15 residues. V lost 4 bases, J lost 2 bases, and 6 bases stayed unmatched. Germline V gene data show CDR1 as SGHKS and CDR2 as YYEKEE (reference sequence). DNA for the CDR3: TGTGCCAGCAGCCTCCGGGCGGGGGCCTACAATGAGCAGTTCTTC. Its protein is CASSLRAGAYNEQFF.

This clone was recorded only once. The chain carries TRBV7-3 and TRBJ2-1; TRBD2 matches at 11 bases. The CDR3 totals 17 residues. Trimming cost V 5 bases and J 0 bases; bases outside gene matches: 6. Germline assignment: CDR1 SGHTA and CDR2 FQGTGA. The CDR3 protein is CASSQAGLAGSYNEQFF. CDR3 sequence (DNA): TGTGCCAGCAGCCAGGCCGGACTAGCGGGCTCCTACAATGAGCAGTTCTTC.

V is TRBV7-6 and J is TRBJ2-5, with TRBD2 matching over 12 bases. This CDR3 has 16 amino acids. Per the germline V gene, CDR1 is SGHVS and CDR2 is FNYEAQ. V shed 2 bases, J shed 7 bases, and the junction held 8 bases outside the gene matches. In DNA, the CDR3 is TGTGCCAGCAGCTTAAACCCTAGCGGGAGGGCCGGGACCCAGTACTTC. This translates into CASSLNPSGRAGTQYF.

The chain is built from TRBV5-4 and TRBJ1-4; 8 bases match TRBD1. The V segment lost 4 bases and the J segment 8 bases; nucleotides outside the gene matches: 7. The CDR3 length is 14 residues. From germline, CDR1 is SGHNT and CDR2 YYREEE (reference sequence). The CDR3 reads CASSHQGQVEKLFF. The CDR3 nucleotides are TGTGCCAGCAGCCACCAGGGACAGGTCGAAAAACTGTTTTTT.

V gene TRBV3-1 (or the pseudogene TRBV3-2) combines with J gene TRBJ2-6, with 9 positions matching TRBD1. There are 17 residues in the CDR3. In germline, CDR1 is LGHDT, CDR2 YNNKEL (reference sequence). With V trimmed by 6 bases and J by 4 bases, 10 bases remained unmatched. The CDR3 nucleotides read TGTGCCAGCAGTGGGACAGGGCGAACCCGGGGGGCCAACGTCCTGACTTTC. Encoded protein: CASSGTGRTRGANVLTF.

V is TRBV6-2 or TRBV6-3 and J is TRBJ1-2; 8 positions match TRBD1. Germline trimming cut 5 bases from V and 7 bases from J; bases unmatched to any gene: 12. This CDR3 has 15 residues. Germline CDR1 and CDR2: MNHEY and SVGEGT. CDR3 in amino acids: CASSPRTGRRSGYTF. CDR3 DNA: TGTGCCAGCAGTCCAAGGACAGGGAGAAGATCTGGCTACACCTTC.

The J gene is TRBJ1-1, the V gene TRBV19; TRBD1 is a possible D gene (6 bases). The CDR3 spans 16 residues. V was cut by 8 bases and J by 3 bases, with 22 bases left in between. The germline gives CDR1 LNHDA, CDR2 SQIVND (reference sequence). CDR3 coding DNA: TGTGCCAGTTCCTCATTGGCCAGGGGTCGGGACACTGAAGCTTTCTTT. It encodes CASSSLARGRDTEAFF.

This clone was picked up a small number of times. This chain uses TRBV6-4 with TRBJ2-7; D is undetermined. This CDR3 is built from 10 residues. Trimming pared 6 bases from V and 6 bases from J, leaving 6 bases between. CDR1 and CDR2 (germline): MRHNA, SNTAGT. CDR3 protein: CASRLSEQYV. The DNA for the CDR3 is TGTGCCAGCAGATTATCCGAGCAGTACGTC.

The rearrangement uses TRBV6-5 and TRBJ1-5; D is unclear. The V gene's germline CDR1 is MNHEY and CDR2 SVGAGI. CDR3 size: 13 residues. Between the trimmed V and J ends, which lost 1 base and 10 bases, there was a span of 11 bases. The CDR3 DNA follows: TGTGCCAGCAGTTACTTTAGTGAGGGCCCCCAGCATTTT. This codes for CASSYFSEGPQHF.

The rearrangement links TRBV6-1 to TRBJ1-4; the D is unclear. V was cut by 0 bases and J by 2 bases, with 7 bases left in between. The V gene's germline CDR1 is MNHNS and CDR2 SASEGT. This CDR3 has 15 amino acids. The CDR3 is CASSEAPGTNEKLFF. CDR3 nucleotide sequence: TGTGCCAGCAGTGAAGCCCCGGGGACTAATGAAAAACTGTTTTTT.

This chain joins TRBV6-1 and TRBJ2-7; D may be TRBD1 (5 bases). The germline gives CDR1 MNHNS, CDR2 SASEGT. Deletions cut 2 bases from V and 5 bases from J, with 10 bases between. This CDR3 contains 13 residues. CDR3 loop: CASSESRVNEQYF. The CDR3 DNA follows: TGTGCCAGCAGTGAATCCAGGGTTAACGAGCAGTACTTC.

This chain connects TRBV19 to TRBJ1-1; a weak D match, TRBD1 (6 bases). The CDR3 extends over 13 amino acids. The V end was cut by 7 bases, the J end by 7 bases, with 16 bases between. CDR1 and CDR2 (germline): LNHDA, SQIVND (reference sequence). The DNA for the CDR3 is TGTGCCAGTATCCCCACCCCCAGGGGTGAAGCTTTCTTT. This sequence encodes CASIPTPRGEAFF.

The chain couples TRBV18 to TRBJ2-1; 9 bases are a match to TRBD1. Germline loops: CDR1 KGHSH, CDR2 LQKENI. The CDR3 runs 15 residues. After removal of 4 bases from V and 7 bases from J, the junction contained 8 bases not matched to a gene. The CDR3 region is CASSQPDRGKNEQFF. CDR3 bases: TGTGCCAGCTCACAACCCGACAGGGGGAAGAATGAGCAGTTCTTC.

The chain carries TRBV7-2 and TRBJ2-5; D may be TRBD2 (9 bases). Germline V gives CDR1 SGHTA, CDR2 FQGNSA. This CDR3 region has 15 residues. V lost 5 bases and J lost 5, with 18 bases in between. DNA for the CDR3: TGTGCCAGCAGCCCAGGGGGCGGGAGGGGGGAGACCCAGTACTTC. This codes for CASSPGGGRGETQYF.

The CDR3 DNA follows: TGTGCCAGCAGTCCCTTTTCGGGGCAGGGGACCTATCAGCCCCAGCATTTT. Amino acid sequence: CASSPFSGQGTYQPQHF. The chain joins TRBV27 to TRBJ1-5; D may be TRBD1 (6 bases). Per germline, CDR1 MNHEY and CDR2 SMNVEV (reference sequence). CDR3 size: 17 residues. The germline V and J ends were trimmed by 5 bases and 5 bases, with 22 bases remaining between them.

The chain links TRBV6-5 to TRBJ2-1; 10 bases are a match to TRBD2. CDR3 length: 14 amino acids. V was pared by 6 bases and J by 5 bases, with 4 bases of the junction left unmatched. Germline loops: CDR1 MNHEY, CDR2 SVGAGI. The CDR3 nucleotides read TGTGCCAGCAGGTTAGCGGGAGGACACAATGAGCAGTTCTTC. It translates to CASRLAGGHNEQFF.

The CDR3 DNA sequence: TGTGCCAGCAGTGTCGTCCGGGACAGGGGGAACTATGGCTACACCTTC. It codes for CASSVVRDRGNYGYTF. V gene TRBV6-4 combines with J gene TRBJ1-2, with 11 bases aligning to TRBD1. V lost 4 bases and J lost 2; bases outside the gene matches: 6. Germline CDR1 and CDR2: MRHNA and SNTAGT. CDR3 length equals 16 residues.

This chain connects TRBV6-4 to TRBJ2-2, with D tentatively TRBD1 (5 bases). The ends were cut back, 6 bases at V and 5 bases at J, with 10 bases in the middle. This CDR3 region has 13 residues. CDR1 is MRHNA, CDR2 SNTAGT, per germline. The CDR3, as DNA: TGTGCCAGCAGCGACCGACAGACCGGGGAGCTGTTTTTT. This encodes CASSDRQTGELFF.

The chain carries TRBV23-1 and TRBJ1-4; 8 nucleotides match TRBD1. TRBV23-1 has ORF status, its function being uncertain. The junction had 10 bases not matched to a gene; V was cut back by 3 bases and J by 7 bases. This CDR3 is built from 16 residues. The CDR3 is CASSHPSGGCGEKLFF. The CDR3 DNA reads TGCGCCAGCAGTCATCCTTCAGGGGGCTGTGGTGAAAAACTGTTTTTT.

This chain connects TRBV15 to TRBJ2-7; a weak D match, TRBD1 (6 bases). This CDR3 is built from 12 residues. Germline lookup yields CDR1 LNHNV and CDR2 YYDKDF (reference sequence). V dropped 9 bases and J dropped 4 bases, with 13 bases sitting between them. CDR3 amino acids: CATKGQEYEQYF. The CDR3, as DNA: TGTGCCACAAAGGGACAAGAGTACGAGCAGTACTTC.

In this sample, this clone turned up many times. The chain combines TRBV5-5 with TRBJ2-3; 7 bases fit TRBD2. V lost 3 bases and J lost 5; bases outside the gene matches: 12. From germline, CDR1 is SGHKS and CDR2 YYEKEE (reference sequence). The CDR3 covers 16 residues. CDR3 sequence: CASSYPGGLKGDTQYF. The CDR3 region has the DNA TGTGCCAGCAGCTACCCCGGGGGGTTGAAGGGAGATACGCAGTATTTT.

The chain employs TRBV2 and TRBJ1-3; no clear D. The germline CDR1 and CDR2 sequences are SNHLY and FYNNEI. CDR3 length: 14 amino acids. Trimming cost V 6 bases and J 1 base, with 10 bases left between them. The CDR3 here is CASSPTTSGNTIYF. DNA for the CDR3: TGTGCCAGCAGCCCGACAACATCTGGAAACACCATATATTTT. The full variable domain, completed using reference TRBV2 and TRBJ1-3, is EPEVTQTPSHQVTQMGQEVILRCVPISNHLYFYWYRQILGQKVEFLVSFYNNEISEKSEIFDDQFSVERPDGSNFTLKIRSTKLEDSAMYFCASSPTTSGNTIYFGEGSWLTVV.

V gene TRBV6-5 combines with J gene TRBJ1-4; D gene uncertain. The germline V gene has CDR1 MNHEY and CDR2 SVGAGI. The CDR3 spans 14 residues. The V and J ends lost 4 bases and 7 bases respectively, with 13 bases between them. DNA of the CDR3: TGTGCCAGCAGTTCTGGCCAGTCGGGTGAAAAACTGTTTTTT. Translated: CASSSGQSGEKLFF.

The chain is built from TRBV6-4 and TRBJ2-1, with a possible D match to TRBD2 (5 bases). With 4 bases removed from V and 0 bases from J, the gap between germline ends came to 16 bases. The CDR3 spans 17 residues. Germline V gene lookup returns CDR1 MRHNA and CDR2 SNTAGT. CDR3 coding DNA: TGTGCCAGCAGTGGAGGGCGGGCGGGCAGCTCCTACAATGAGCAGTTCTTC. This encodes CASSGGRAGSSYNEQFF.

This chain links TRBV29-1 with TRBJ2-7, with 8 bases lining up with TRBD1. After removal of 7 bases from V and 3 bases from J, the junction contained 5 bases not matched to a gene. The CDR3 length is 12 residues. Germline V gene lookup returns CDR1 SQVTM and CDR2 ANQGSEA. The CDR3 nucleotides read TGCAGCGCCACAGGACAGGGCTACGAGCAGTACTTC. It specifies CSATGQGYEQYF.

This clone came up once. The CDR3 DNA follows: TGTGCCACCAGTGATTCCTCTGACAGGGGTTATGGCTACACCTTC. Encoded protein: CATSDSSDRGYGYTF. This rearrangement joins TRBV24-1 to TRBJ1-2; 8 bases match TRBD1. The V and J ends lost 2 bases and 5 bases, in that order; junction bases with no gene match: 6. The CDR3 length is 15 residues. Germline lookup yields CDR1 KGHDR and CDR2 SFDVKD.

CDR3 coding DNA: TGTGCCGGGGGACCTAGCGGGAGTTCGTACGATACGCAGTATTTT. Its translation: CAGGPSGSSYDTQYF. The chain joins TRBV30 to TRBJ2-3; 10 bases map to TRBD2. Germline assignment: CDR1 GTSNPN and CDR2 SVGIG (reference sequence). J was trimmed by 6 bases and V by 8 bases; bases with no gene match: 14. This CDR3 has 15 amino acids.

V and J are TRBV14 and TRBJ2-7; perhaps TRBD1 as D (5 bases). The germline gives CDR1 SGHDN, CDR2 FVKESK. The CDR3 has 17 amino acids. Trimming left V 1 base short and J 6 bases short, with 22 bases between. In DNA form, the CDR3 reads TGTGCCAGCAGCCAAGGGGGCAGGCTCACTTTTTGGTCCGAGCAGTACTTC. Amino acid sequence: CASSQGGRLTFWSEQYF.

The rearrangement uses TRBV5-5 and TRBJ1-3; D gene uncertain. The germline gives CDR1 SGHKS, CDR2 YYEKEE (reference sequence). Trimming left V 5 bases short and J 1 base short, with 7 bases between. The CDR3 has 13 residues. CDR3 in DNA: TGTGCCAGCAGGCCAGGATCTGGAAACACCATATATTTT. Its protein is CASRPGSGNTIYF.

The chain recombines TRBV24-1 with TRBJ1-1, with a weak D call TRBD1 (5 bases). V gave up 4 bases and J gave up 11 bases, with 13 bases separating them. This CDR3 has 12 amino acids. The germline CDR1 and CDR2 sequences are KGHDR and SFDVKD. This CDR3 reads CATSEPAGRAFF. The CDR3 DNA is TGTGCCACCAGTGAACCGGCAGGGAGGGCTTTCTTT.